This TCR beta chain was sequenced in a study of tumor-infiltrating lymphocytes in primary liver carcinoma. Findings and limits, study-wide: Tumors carried a top-250-clone fraction significantly exceeding that of blood (p = 0.039).

The V segment lost 5 bases and the J segment 4 bases; nucleotides outside the gene matches: 13. CDR1 is SGHTA, CDR2 FQGTGA, per germline. This CDR3 comprises 18 residues. About this clonotype itself: Antigen unknown.

For blood RNA, unsorted whole blood served as the source, and germline DNA was extracted too. Starting from approximately 0.45 ug of total RNA, TCR beta cDNA was produced with a primer in the constant region. Generation of the TCR beta libraries relied on three nested multiplex PCR rounds using slightly modified ARM-PCR. With TRBV1-TRBV30 forward primers and a C-beta reverse primer, the first two PCR rounds were run for 10 to 11 cycles each. TCRdb analysed the multiplex PCR reads with MiXCR anew, one entry per CDR3 protein. The sample has around 210,000 distinct CDR3 sequences; around three fifths are singletons.

Source material: peripheral blood. The TCR was taken from a woman aged 55-69 years with primary liver carcinoma and hepatitis B virus infection. The chain couples TRBV7-3 to TRBJ2-7; 14 bases are a match to TRBD2. The CDR3 spells CASSIIGGTSGSGYEQYF. CDR3 DNA: TGTGCCAGCAGCATAATCGGAGGGACTAGCGGGAGCGGGTACGAGCAGTACTTC.